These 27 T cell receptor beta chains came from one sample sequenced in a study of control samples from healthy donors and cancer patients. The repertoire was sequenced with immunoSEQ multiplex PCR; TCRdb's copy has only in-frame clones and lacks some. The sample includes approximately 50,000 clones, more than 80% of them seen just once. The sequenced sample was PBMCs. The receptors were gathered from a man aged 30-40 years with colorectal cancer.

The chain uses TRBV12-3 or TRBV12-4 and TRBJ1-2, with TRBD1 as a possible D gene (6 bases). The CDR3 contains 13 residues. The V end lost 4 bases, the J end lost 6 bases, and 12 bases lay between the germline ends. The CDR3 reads CASSSERGDGYTF. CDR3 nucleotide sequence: TGTGCCAGCAGTTCGGAAAGGGGGGATGGCTACACCTTC.

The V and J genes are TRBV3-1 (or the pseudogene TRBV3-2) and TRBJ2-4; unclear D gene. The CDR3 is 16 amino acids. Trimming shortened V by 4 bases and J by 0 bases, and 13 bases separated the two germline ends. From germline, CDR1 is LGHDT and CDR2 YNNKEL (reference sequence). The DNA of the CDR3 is TGTGCCAGCAGCCTTCGGGCAGGAGTAGCCAAAAACATTCAGTACTTC. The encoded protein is CASSLRAGVAKNIQYF.

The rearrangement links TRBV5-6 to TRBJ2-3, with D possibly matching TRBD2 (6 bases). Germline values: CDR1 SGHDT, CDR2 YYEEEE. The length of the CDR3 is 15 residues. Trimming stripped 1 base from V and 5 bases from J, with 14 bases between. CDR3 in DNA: TGTGCCAGCAGCTTGACCGGGACTGGTGGAGATACGCAGTATTTT. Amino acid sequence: CASSLTGTGGDTQYF.

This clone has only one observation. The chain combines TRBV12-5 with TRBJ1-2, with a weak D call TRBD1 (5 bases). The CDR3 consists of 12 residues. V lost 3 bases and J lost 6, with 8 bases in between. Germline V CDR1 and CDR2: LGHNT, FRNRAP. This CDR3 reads CASGFAGDGYTF. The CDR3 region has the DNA TGTGCTAGTGGTTTCGCGGGGGATGGCTACACCTTC.

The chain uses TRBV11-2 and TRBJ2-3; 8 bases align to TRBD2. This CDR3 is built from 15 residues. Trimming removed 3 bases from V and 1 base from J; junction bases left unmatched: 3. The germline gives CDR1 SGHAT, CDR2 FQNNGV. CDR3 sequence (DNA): TGTGCCAGCAGCTTCCTGCGGGGGGGCACAGATACGCAGTATTTT. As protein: CASSFLRGGTDTQYF.

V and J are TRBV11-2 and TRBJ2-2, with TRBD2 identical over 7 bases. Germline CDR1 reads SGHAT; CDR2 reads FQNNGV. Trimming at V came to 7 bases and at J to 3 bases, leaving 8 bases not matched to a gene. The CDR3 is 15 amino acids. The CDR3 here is CASTLGTIYTGELFF. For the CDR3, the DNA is TGTGCCAGCACCCTAGGGACTATCTACACCGGGGAGCTGTTTTTT.

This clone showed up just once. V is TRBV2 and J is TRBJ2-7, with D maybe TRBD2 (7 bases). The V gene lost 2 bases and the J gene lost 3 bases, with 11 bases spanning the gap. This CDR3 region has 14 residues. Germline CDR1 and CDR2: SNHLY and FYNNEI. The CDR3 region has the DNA TGTGCCAGCAGTGAATGGCGGGGGCTCTACGAGCAGTACGTC. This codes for CASSEWRGLYEQYV.

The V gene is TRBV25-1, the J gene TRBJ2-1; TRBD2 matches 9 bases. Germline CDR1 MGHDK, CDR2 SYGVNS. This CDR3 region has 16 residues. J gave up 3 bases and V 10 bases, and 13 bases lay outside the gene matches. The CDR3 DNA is TGTGCCACCCGTGGGGCGGGGGGGCACCTCTACAATGAGCAGTTCTTC. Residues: CATRGAGGHLYNEQFF. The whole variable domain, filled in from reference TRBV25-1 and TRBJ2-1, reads EADIYQTPRYLVIGTGKKITLECSQTMGHDKMYWYQQDPGMELHLIHYSYGVNSTEKGDLSSESTVSRIRTEHFPLTLESARPSHTSQYLCATRGAGGHLYNEQFFGPGTRLTVL.

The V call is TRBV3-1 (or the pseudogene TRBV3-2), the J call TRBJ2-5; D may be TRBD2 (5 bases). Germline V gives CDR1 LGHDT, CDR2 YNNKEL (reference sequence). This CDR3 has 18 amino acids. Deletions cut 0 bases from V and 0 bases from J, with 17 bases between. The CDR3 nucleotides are TGTGCCAGCAGCCAAGATAAGAGGGCAGCCTTATACCAAGAGACCCAGTACTTC. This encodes CASSQDKRAALYQETQYF.

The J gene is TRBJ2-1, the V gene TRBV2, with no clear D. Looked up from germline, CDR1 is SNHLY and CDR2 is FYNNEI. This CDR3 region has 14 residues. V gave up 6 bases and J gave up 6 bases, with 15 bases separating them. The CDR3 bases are TGTGCCAGCAGAACAAGAGAGACAAGCAATGAGCAGTTCTTC. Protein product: CASRTRETSNEQFF.

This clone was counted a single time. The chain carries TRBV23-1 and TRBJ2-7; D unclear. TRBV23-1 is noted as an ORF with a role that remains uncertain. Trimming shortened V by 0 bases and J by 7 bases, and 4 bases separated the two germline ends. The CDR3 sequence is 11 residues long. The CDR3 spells CASSQSREQYF. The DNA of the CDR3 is TGCGCCAGCAGTCAATCGCGGGAGCAGTACTTC.

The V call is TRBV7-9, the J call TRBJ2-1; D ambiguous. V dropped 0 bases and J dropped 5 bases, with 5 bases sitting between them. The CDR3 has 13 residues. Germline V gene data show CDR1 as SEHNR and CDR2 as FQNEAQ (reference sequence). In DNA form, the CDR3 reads TGTGCCAGCAGCTTAGCAGCCAACAATGAGCAGTTCTTC. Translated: CASSLAANNEQFF.

As DNA, the CDR3 is TGTGCCAGTAGTATAGTCCCCGGGACCCTAAACCGAGGCTACACCTTC. Translation gives CASSIVPGTLNRGYTF. The V gene is TRBV19, the J gene TRBJ1-2, with a weak D call TRBD1 (5 bases). Deletions cut 1 base from V and 8 bases from J, with 20 bases between. This CDR3 has 16 residues. Germline V gene lookup returns CDR1 LNHDA and CDR2 SQIVND (reference sequence).

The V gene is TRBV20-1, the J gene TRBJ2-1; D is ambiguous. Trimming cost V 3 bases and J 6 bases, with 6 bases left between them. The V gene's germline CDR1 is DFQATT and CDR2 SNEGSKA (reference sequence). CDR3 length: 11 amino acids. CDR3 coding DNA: TGCAGTGCTAGCAAGTTCAATGAGCAGTTCTTC. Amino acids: CSASKFNEQFF.

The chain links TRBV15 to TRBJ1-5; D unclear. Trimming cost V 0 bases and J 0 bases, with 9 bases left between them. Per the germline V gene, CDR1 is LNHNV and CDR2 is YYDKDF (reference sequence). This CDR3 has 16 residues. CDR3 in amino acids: CATSRDWGVSNQPQHF. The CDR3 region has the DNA TGTGCCACCAGCAGAGATTGGGGTGTTAGCAATCAGCCCCAGCATTTT.

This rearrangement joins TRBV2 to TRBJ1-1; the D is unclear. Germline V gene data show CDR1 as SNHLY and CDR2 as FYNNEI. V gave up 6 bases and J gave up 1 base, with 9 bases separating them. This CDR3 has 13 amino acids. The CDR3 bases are TGTGCCAGCAGACCGGACCCGAACACTGAAGCTTTCTTT. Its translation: CASRPDPNTEAFF.

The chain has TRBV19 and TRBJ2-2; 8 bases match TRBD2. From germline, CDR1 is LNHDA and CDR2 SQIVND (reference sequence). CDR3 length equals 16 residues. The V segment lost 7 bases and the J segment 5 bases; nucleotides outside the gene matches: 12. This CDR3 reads CASTQWAGGSTGELFF. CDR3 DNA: TGTGCCAGTACCCAATGGGCGGGGGGATCTACCGGGGAGCTGTTTTTT.

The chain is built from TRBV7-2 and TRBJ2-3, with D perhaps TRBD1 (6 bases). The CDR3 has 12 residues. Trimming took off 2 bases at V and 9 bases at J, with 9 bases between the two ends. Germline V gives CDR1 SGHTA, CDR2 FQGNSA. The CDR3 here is CASSLRQGTQYF. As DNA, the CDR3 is TGTGCCAGCAGCTTAAGGCAGGGGACGCAGTATTTT.

CDR3 in amino acids: CASSLQGDVYGYTF. The CDR3 DNA reads as TGTGCCAGCAGTTTACAGGGGGATGTCTATGGCTACACCTTC. The chain combines TRBV6-2 or TRBV6-3 with TRBJ1-2, with 8 bases fitting TRBD1. The CDR3 covers 14 residues. Germline V lookup: CDR1 MNHEY, CDR2 SVGEGT. Germline trimming cut 4 bases from V and 4 bases from J; bases unmatched to any gene: 5.

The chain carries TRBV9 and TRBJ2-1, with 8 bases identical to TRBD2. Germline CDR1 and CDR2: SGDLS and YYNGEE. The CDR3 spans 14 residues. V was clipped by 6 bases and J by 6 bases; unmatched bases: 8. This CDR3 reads CASNAGGALNEQFF. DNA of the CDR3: TGTGCCAGCAACGCCGGGGGGGCACTCAATGAGCAGTTCTTC.

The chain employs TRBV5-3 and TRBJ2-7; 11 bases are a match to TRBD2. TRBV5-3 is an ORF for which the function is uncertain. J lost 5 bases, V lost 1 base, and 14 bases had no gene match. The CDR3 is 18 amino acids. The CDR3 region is CARSLIRGLAAWLDEQYF. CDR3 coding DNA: TGTGCCAGAAGCTTGATCCGGGGACTAGCGGCTTGGTTGGACGAGCAGTACTTC.

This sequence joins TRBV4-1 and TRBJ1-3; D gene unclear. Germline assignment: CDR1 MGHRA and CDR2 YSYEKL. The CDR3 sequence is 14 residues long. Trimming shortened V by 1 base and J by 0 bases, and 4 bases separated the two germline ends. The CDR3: CASSQGTSGNTIYF. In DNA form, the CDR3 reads TGCGCCAGCAGCCAAGGAACCTCTGGAAACACCATATATTTT.

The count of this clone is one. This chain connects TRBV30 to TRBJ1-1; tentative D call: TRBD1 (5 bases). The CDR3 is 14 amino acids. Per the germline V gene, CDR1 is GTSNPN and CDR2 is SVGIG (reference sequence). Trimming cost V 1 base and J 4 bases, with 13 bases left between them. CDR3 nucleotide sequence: TGTGCCTGGAGTGGCATGGGGGGTCTCACTGAAGCTTTCTTT. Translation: CAWSGMGGLTEAFF. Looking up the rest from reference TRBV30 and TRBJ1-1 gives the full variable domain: SQTIHQWPATLVQPVGSPLSLECTVEGTSNPNLYWYRQAAGRGLQLLFYSVGIGQISSEVPQNLSASRPQDRQFILSSKKLLLSDSGFYLCAWSGMGGLTEAFFGQGTRLTVV.

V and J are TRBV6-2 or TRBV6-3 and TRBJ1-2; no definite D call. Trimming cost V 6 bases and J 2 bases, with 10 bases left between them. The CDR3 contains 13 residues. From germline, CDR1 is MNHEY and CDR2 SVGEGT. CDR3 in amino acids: CASSPDWNYGYTF. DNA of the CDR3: TGTGCCAGCAGCCCAGACTGGAACTATGGCTACACCTTC.

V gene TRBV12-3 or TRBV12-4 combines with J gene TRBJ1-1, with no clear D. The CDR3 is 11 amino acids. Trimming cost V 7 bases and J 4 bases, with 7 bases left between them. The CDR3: CASKAFTEAFF. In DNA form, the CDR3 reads TGTGCCAGCAAAGCATTCACTGAAGCTTTCTTT.

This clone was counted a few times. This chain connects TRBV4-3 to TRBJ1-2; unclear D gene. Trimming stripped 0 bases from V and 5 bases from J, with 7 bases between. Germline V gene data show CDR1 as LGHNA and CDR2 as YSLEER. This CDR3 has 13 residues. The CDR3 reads CASSQDLTYGYTF. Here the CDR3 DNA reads TGCGCCAGCAGCCAAGACCTTACGTATGGCTACACCTTC.

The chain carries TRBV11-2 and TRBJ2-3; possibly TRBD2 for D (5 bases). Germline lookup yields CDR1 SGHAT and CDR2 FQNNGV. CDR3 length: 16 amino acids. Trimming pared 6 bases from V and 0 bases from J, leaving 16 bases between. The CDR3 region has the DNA TGTGCCAGCAGTCCGGCAATTAGCGTTAGCACAGATACGCAGTATTTT. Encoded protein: CASSPAISVSTDTQYF. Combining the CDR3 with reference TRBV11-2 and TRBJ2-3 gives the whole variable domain EAGVAQSPRYKIIEKRQSVAFWCNPISGHATLYWYQQILGQGPKLLIQFQNNGVVDDSQLPKDRFSAERLKGVDSTLKIQPAKLEDSAVYLCASSPAISVSTDTQYFGPGTRLTVL.